The present entry profiles one T cell receptor beta chain with its context. The clone's antigen remains unknown. Within one base of it there is no much larger clone, and no base qualities were kept. Per the germline V gene, SGHRS is the CDR1 and YFSETQ is the CDR2. Reading from cysteine to phenylalanine, the CDR3 counts 14 amino acids. Only CDR3 DNA is held: 42 bases, read in frame from base 1. V lost 4 bases and J lost 3 bases, and the count of bases not matched to a germline gene is 7. The record originates from a study of blood T cell repertoires in COVID-19 (dated by TCRdb to the early 2020s). With regard to the full study: The collaborator samples originated in the United States, Italy and Spain and spanned the acute and convalescent phases of COVID-19. The material from the prospective study consisted of cDNA or gDNA derived from T cells, B-cell-depleted T cells, or PBMCs. The dataset comprised deeply sampled blood TCRbeta repertoires from subjects exposed to, actively infected with, or recovered from COVID-19. The repertoires were made available in a free public database intended to serve as a resource for research on the immune response to SARS-CoV-2. Samples came from the ongoing ImmuneRACE study (first 160 participants) plus 1,254 subjects from 6 global collaborators. The sample metadata nearly always contained a de-identified subject ID, COVID-19 status, age in years and sex. Where available, HLA class I and class II types were obtained from metadata supplied by the sample provider rather than from assay-based typing. Results the study describes overall, beyond this receptor: Clinical and demographic metadata were provided uncurated, with the amount varying by source and participant.

One collaborating source in Seattle enrolled patients during active infection and followed them longitudinally through the course of disease. The collaborating institutions used their own protocols to collect whole blood in K2EDTA tubes. For TCRbeta analysis, collaborator samples were shipped as frozen whole blood, as isolated PBMCs, or as DNA extracted from either sample type. TCRbeta CDR3 regions were amplified from genomic DNA by means of the immunoSEQ Assay, a bias-controlled multiplex PCR. In the authors' own workflow: The number of nucleated cells in each sample was estimated by amplification of reference gene primers within the assay. To quantify the absolute abundance of each unique TCRbeta CDR3 rearrangement, sequence reads were collapsed and filtered. For each sample, productive Simpson clonality was calculated as the square root of Simpson's diversity index across productive rearrangements. The source is immuneACCESS, and TCRdb retained only in-frame sequences with V and J called. Part of the clones is not carried over; for the studies checked, unresolved V genes explain less than half of this, and the remainder is unexplained. V and J calls and clone size are copied from that table; D and trimming were computed from the DNA. This sample holds hundreds of thousands of clones; over 75% were observed only once. The ten largest clones add up to 4.5% to 6% of the sample.

This receptor was obtained from a man aged 45-65 years with COVID-19, enrolled during active disease. The sequence is built from TRBV5-1 and TRBJ2-7, with 7 junctional bases fitting TRBD1. What was sequenced was peripheral blood. The CDR3: CASSGSTGNYEQYF. The sequenced DNA: TGCGCCAGCAGCGGATCGACAGGGAACTACGAGCAGTACTTC.